Sequencing of this TCR beta chain was carried out in a study of T cells in Graves' hyperthyroidism and ophthalmopathy. In making diagnoses, clinical symptoms, serum thyroxine and TRAb, thyroid ultrasound and orbital computed tomography were all used. RNA transcripts served as the template for amplifying TCR beta CDR3 regions. The HTBI primer set drove a first-round RT-PCR of the TCR CDR3. TCRdb independently ran MiXCR on the multiplex PCR reads; one entry per CDR3 protein. The repertoire holds roughly 500,000 distinct CDR3 sequences, with 20% to 25% as singletons. Germline-derived CDR1 and CDR2 are SQVTM and ANQGSEA. The J segment lost 2 bases and the V segment lost 0 bases, leaving 4 bases of the junction unmatched. This CDR3 is built from 15 residues.

The material sequenced was blood. The clonotype was recovered from a woman in her seventies with Graves' ophthalmopathy. This chain uses TRBV29-1 with TRBJ1-3; TRBD1 agrees at 7 bases. CDR3 protein: CSVEDQGGPGNTIYF. CDR3 DNA: TGCAGCGTTGAAGATCAGGGGGGACCTGGAAACACCATATATTTT.